This T cell receptor beta chain appears in the sequencing data of a study of T-cell reconstitution after alpha-beta-depleted transplantation in children. Per germline, CDR1 GTSNPN and CDR2 SVGIG (reference sequence). The CDR3 spans 12 residues. V lost 0 bases to trimming and J lost 6 bases, with 8 bases between them. Unique molecular identifiers were incorporated into the prepared TCRbeta library. Using its own MiXCR run on the PCR reads, TCRdb lists one record per CDR3 protein. The sample contains about 610,000 distinct CDR3 sequences, roughly a tenth of which appear only once. The chain links TRBV30 to TRBJ1-1; D is ambiguous. The sample was PBMCs from the stem cell graft donor, taken from the stem cell graft. The source of this sequence is a human donor who donated a stem cell graft to a child with acute myeloid leukemia. This chain's CDR3 is CAWSVRRAEAFF. The CDR3 bases are TGTGCCTGGAGTGTGAGAAGGGCTGAAGCTTTCTTT. The full variable domain, rest sourced from reference TRBV30 and TRBJ1-1, is SQTIHQWPATLVQPVGSPLSLECTVEGTSNPNLYWYRQAAGRGLQLLFYSVGIGQISSEVPQNLSASRPQDRQFILSSKKLLLSDSGFYLCAWSVRRAEAFFGQGTRLTVV.